This TCR beta chain was documented in a study of metastatic and nonmetastatic thyroid tumors. In the study overall: Malignant thyroid and benign thyroid patients provided blood and tumor or nodule tissue whose repertoires were compared.

Broader study findings: Malignant thyroid tumors reportedly exceeded benign nodules significantly in TCR beta diversity, with the difference appearing in blood and tumor.

Per the original methods: Construction of a distant-metastasis classifier for papillary thyroid cancer relied on CDR3 differences across clinicopathological groups. TCRdb re-analyzed the PCR reads using MiXCR. The V and J calls were determined by TCRdb, not by the authors. There are tens of thousands of clones in the sample; 15% to 17% occur only once, and around 20% lies in the top ten. To note about this clone: Its specificity is not known. Its ends do not fully match the called genes, so a read error is possible.

Before thyroid surgery, none of the patients had received any treatment. CDR3 length: 13 residues. CDR1 SGHAT and CDR2 FQNNGV come from the germline V gene. Sequenced input: blood. This TCR derives from a female donor with papillary thyroid cancer or a benign thyroid nodule (not recorded which). Some clones in this sample may be carry-over from other donors' samples. The chain is built from TRBV11-2 and TRBJ1-4; 8 bases align to TRBD1. The CDR3 reads CASSVRTGWDWFF. The CDR3 region has the DNA TGTGCCAGCAGCGTCCGGACAGGGTGGGATTGGTTTTTC.